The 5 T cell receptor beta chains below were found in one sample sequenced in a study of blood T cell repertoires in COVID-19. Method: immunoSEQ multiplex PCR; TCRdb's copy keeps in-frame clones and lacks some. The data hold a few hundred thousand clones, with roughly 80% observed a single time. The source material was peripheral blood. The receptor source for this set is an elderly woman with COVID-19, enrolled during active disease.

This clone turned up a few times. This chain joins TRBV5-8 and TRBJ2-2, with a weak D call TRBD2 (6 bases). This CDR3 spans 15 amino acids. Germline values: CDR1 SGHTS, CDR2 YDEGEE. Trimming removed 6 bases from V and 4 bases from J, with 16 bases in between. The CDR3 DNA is TGTGCCAGCACTTCATCGGGACTTCCCACCGGGGAGCTGTTTTTT. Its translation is CASTSSGLPTGELFF. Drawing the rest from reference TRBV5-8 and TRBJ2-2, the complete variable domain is EAGVTQSPTHLIKTRGQQATLRCSPISGHTSVYWYQQALGLGLQFLLWYDEGEERNRGNFPPRFSGRQFPNYSSELNVNALELEDSALYLCASTSSGLPTGELFFGEGSRLTVL.

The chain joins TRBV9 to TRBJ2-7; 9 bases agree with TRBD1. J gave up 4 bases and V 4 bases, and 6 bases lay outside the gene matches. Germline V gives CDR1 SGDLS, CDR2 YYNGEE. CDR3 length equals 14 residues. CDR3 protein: CASSFRDREYEQYF. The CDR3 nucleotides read TGTGCCAGCAGCTTCCGGGACAGGGAATACGAGCAGTACTTC.

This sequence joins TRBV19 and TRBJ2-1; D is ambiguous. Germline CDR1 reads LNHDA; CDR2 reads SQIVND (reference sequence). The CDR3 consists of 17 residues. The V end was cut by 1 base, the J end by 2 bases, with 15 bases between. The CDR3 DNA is TGTGCCAGTAGTATAGTTCCCCCCTCGCGGACCTACAATGAGCAGTTCTTC. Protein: CASSIVPPSRTYNEQFF.

Written as DNA, the CDR3 is TGTGCCAGCTCAGAAGGACTAGCTCTAGCCAAAAACATTCAGTACTTC. It yields the protein CASSEGLALAKNIQYF. The V and J genes are TRBV18 and TRBJ2-4, with 8 positions matching TRBD2. Germline CDR1 is KGHSH and CDR2 is LQKENI. The CDR3 is 16 amino acids. J gave up 0 bases and V 5 bases, and 6 bases lay outside the gene matches. The complete variable domain, with remaining parts taken from reference TRBV18 and TRBJ2-4, reads NAGVMQNPRHLVRRRGQEARLRCSPMKGHSHVYWYRQLPEEGLKFMVYLQKENIIDESGMPKERFSAEFPKEGPSILRIQQVVRGDSAAYFCASSEGLALAKNIQYFGAGTRLSVL.

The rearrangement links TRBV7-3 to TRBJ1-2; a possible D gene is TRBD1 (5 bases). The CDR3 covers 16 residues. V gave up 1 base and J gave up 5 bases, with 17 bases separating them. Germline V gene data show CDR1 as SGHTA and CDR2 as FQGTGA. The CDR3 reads CASSLNGVVGDYGYTF. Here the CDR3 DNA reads TGTGCCAGCAGCTTAAACGGCGTCGTAGGGGATTATGGCTACACCTTC.